These 20 T cell receptor beta chains came from one sample sequenced in a study of Tregs in tolerant kidney transplant recipients. Some clones are missing from TCRdb's copy, which holds only in-frame ones; the method was immunoSEQ multiplex PCR. This repertoire includes about 48,000 clones. The sample in question was CD4+ T cells from blood, obtained before the transplant. These TCRs come from a human donor who received a combined kidney and bone marrow transplant.

About this clone itself: Read data end 3 residues before the CDR3 end; the end is taken from the germline J gene. The chain links TRBV14 to TRBJ2-3, with 8 bases fitting TRBD1. Germline V gene sequence: CDR1 SGHDN, CDR2 FVKESK. V was pared by 1 base and J by 3 bases, with 6 bases of the junction left unmatched. There are 16 residues in the CDR3. Partial CDR3 DNA: TGTGCCAGCAGCCAAGTCCCGGACAGGGTAACAGATACG. It translates to CASSQVPDRVTDT. The complete CDR3 reads CASSQVPDRVTDTQYF.

A remark on this clone: The read stops 3 residues short of the end of the CDR3; the missing end is completed from the germline J gene. The rearrangement links TRBV18 to TRBJ2-2, with a tentative D call TRBD1 (6 bases). The CDR3 totals 15 residues. The V gene's germline CDR1 is KGHSH and CDR2 LQKENI. V was trimmed by 5 bases and J by 5 bases, leaving 15 bases between them. The DNA read from the CDR3 is TGTGCCAGCTCAAGGGACATGGTGGAGACCGGGGAG. Translated: CASSRDMVETGE. The full CDR3 protein reads CASSRDMVETGELFF.

Of note for this clone: The missing CDR3 end, 3 residues past where the read stops, is filled in from the germline J gene. V and J are TRBV2 and TRBJ1-4, with TRBD1 as a possible D gene (6 bases). In germline, CDR1 is SNHLY, CDR2 FYNNEI. V gave up 4 bases and J gave up 8 bases, with 14 bases separating them. There are 14 residues in the CDR3. CDR3 DNA, as far as it was read: TGTGCCAGCAGTGCGCCTTCCCAGGGGGAAAAA. This translates into CASSAPSQGEK. In full, the CDR3 is CASSAPSQGEKLFF. The full variable domain, with the rest looked up from reference TRBV2 and TRBJ1-4, is EPEVTQTPSHQVTQMGQEVILRCVPISNHLYFYWYRQILGQKVEFLVSFYNNEISEKSEIFDDQFSVERPDGSNFTLKIRSTKLEDSAMYFCASSAPSQGEKLFFGSGTQLSVL.

Of note for this clone: The CDR3 end is not reached by the read, which stops 3 residues before it; the germline J gene fills it in. The chain joins TRBV7-9 to TRBJ2-7; TRBD2 matches at 8 bases. The CDR3 consists of 13 residues. CDR1 and CDR2 (germline): SEHNR, FQNEAQ (reference sequence). The V segment lost 5 bases and the J segment 4 bases; nucleotides outside the gene matches: 4. The CDR3 reads CASSPRLAYEQYF. The sequenced part of the CDR3 DNA is TGTGCCAGCAGCCCCCGACTAGCGTACGAG.

CDR3 in amino acids: CASSNTDSGANVLTF. The CDR3 DNA, read in part, is TGTGCCAGCAGCAACACCGACTCTGGGGCCAACGTC. This chain joins TRBV7-2 and TRBJ2-6; D remains unclear. The CDR3 is cut off 3 residues early in the read; its end comes from the germline J gene. The length of the CDR3 is 15 residues. Per germline, CDR1 SGHTA and CDR2 FQGNSA. Deletions cut 5 bases from V and 0 bases from J, with 8 bases between.

The sequenced CDR3 bases are TGCAGCTCCCGAGGGCGAATGAACACTGAA. Encoded protein: CSSRGRMNTE. The full CDR3 is CSSRGRMNTEAFF. The chain carries TRBV29-1 and TRBJ1-1, with unresolved D. Coverage ceases 3 residues before the CDR3 finishes, and the germline J gene fills in the end. CDR3 length: 13 amino acids. Germline values: CDR1 SQVTM, CDR2 ANQGSEA. V was pared by 8 bases and J by 0 bases, with 13 bases between.

Concerning this clone itself: The CDR3 end is not reached by the read, which stops 3 residues before it; the germline J gene fills it in. This chain joins TRBV30 and TRBJ2-1, with TRBD1 matching over 8 bases. The CDR3 length is 13 residues. Germline V gene sequence: CDR1 GTSNPN, CDR2 SVGIG (reference sequence). V lost 8 bases, J lost 2 bases, and 5 bases stayed unmatched. The CDR3 DNA, read in part, is TGTGCCGGTGACAGGGGTCCCTACAATGAG. Encoded protein: CAGDRGPYNE. The CDR3 as a whole reads CAGDRGPYNEQFF. Together with reference TRBV30 and TRBJ2-1, the CDR3 gives the full variable domain: SQTIHQWPATLVQPVGSPLSLECTVEGTSNPNLYWYRQAAGRGLQLLFYSVGIGQISSEVPQNLSASRPQDRQFILSSKKLLLSDSGFYLCAGDRGPYNEQFFGPGTRLTVL.

With regard to this clone: The CDR3 goes on 3 residues after the read ends, and that part is filled in from the germline J gene. The genes are TRBV2 and TRBJ2-7, with 7 bases lining up with TRBD1. The V gene end was trimmed by 6 bases and the J gene end by 0 bases; junction bases not matched to a gene: 2. CDR1 and CDR2 from the germline V gene are SNHLY and FYNNEI. The CDR3 spans 13 residues. This chain's CDR3 is CASRRGPSYEQYF. The sequenced CDR3 bases are TGTGCCAGCAGGAGGGGGCCCTCCTACGAG.

For this clone: The junction and the germline gene differ at one end; a read error may be behind it. Sequencing ends 3 residues short of the CDR3 end; the germline J gene provides the rest. The rearrangement uses TRBV7-2 and TRBJ1-2; 7 bases agree with TRBD1. The CDR3 covers 14 residues. Germline CDR1 and CDR2: SGHTA and FQGNSA. Incomplete CDR3 DNA: TGTGCTAGCAGCCATGGACAGGTTGAGGATGGC. This sequence encodes CASSHGQVEDG. The CDR3, in full, reads CASSHGQVEDGYTF.

As for this clone: The read ends 3 residues shy of where the CDR3 ends; the end is completed using the germline J gene. This chain connects TRBV7-9 to TRBJ1-2, with D tentatively TRBD1 (5 bases). The V and J ends lost 4 bases and 4 bases respectively, with 10 bases between them. This CDR3 contains 13 residues. From germline, CDR1 is SEHNR and CDR2 FQNEAQ (reference sequence). CDR3 in amino acids: CASSSRGGYGYTF. Partial CDR3 DNA: TGTGCCAGCAGCTCCCGGGGGGGCTATGGC.

Of note for this clone: Read data end 3 residues before the CDR3 end; the end is taken from the germline J gene. This chain links TRBV19 with TRBJ2-7; a weak D match, TRBD2 (6 bases). This CDR3 comprises 16 residues. CDR1 LNHDA and CDR2 SQIVND come from the germline V gene (reference sequence). V was shortened by 8 bases and J by 4 bases, with 24 bases between the two germline ends. The CDR3: CASAYMGGGGFYEQYF. The DNA read from the CDR3 is TGTGCCAGTGCGTATATGGGGGGTGGGGGTTTTTACGAG.

With regard to this clone: The read ends 3 residues early relative to the CDR3; the germline J gene fills the gap. The chain has TRBV20-1 and TRBJ2-1; 7 nucleotides line up with TRBD2. CDR3 length equals 15 residues. The trim removed 3 bases at V and 9 bases at J, leaving 14 bases unmatched. Per germline, CDR1 DFQATT and CDR2 SNEGSKA (reference sequence). The CDR3 bases that were read are TGCAGTGCTAGTCGAGCGGGATTGGCCCAGGGTGAG. This encodes CSASRAGLAQGE. The CDR3 in its entirety is CSASRAGLAQGEQFF.

Worth noting for this clone: The DNA ends 3 residues before the CDR3 does, and the rest of the CDR3 is filled in from the germline J gene. This rearrangement joins TRBV19 to TRBJ1-1, with D perhaps TRBD1 (5 bases). V was trimmed by 10 bases and J by 1 base, leaving 13 bases between them. This CDR3 spans 13 amino acids. Germline values: CDR1 LNHDA, CDR2 SQIVND (reference sequence). The part of the CDR3 DNA that was read is TGTGCCACCAAGACGACAGCGAACACTGAA. It yields the protein CATKTTANTE. The complete CDR3 reads CATKTTANTEAFF.

As regards this clone: The read finishes 3 residues shy of the CDR3 end, and the germline J gene is used to complete it. The chain carries TRBV30 and TRBJ2-1, with TRBD2 matching over 7 bases. There are 15 residues in the CDR3. Looked up from germline, CDR1 is GTSNPN and CDR2 is SVGIG (reference sequence). V dropped 3 bases and J dropped 8; count of bases not matched to a gene: 13. CDR3 DNA (partial): TGTGCCTGGAGGCTGAGCGGGACGAGTCTGGATGAG. It specifies CAWRLSGTSLDE. From start to end, the CDR3 is CAWRLSGTSLDEQFF.

In regard to this clone: Read data end 3 residues before the CDR3 end; the end is taken from the germline J gene. This sequence joins TRBV6-1 and TRBJ2-7; 9 nucleotides match TRBD2. V lost 4 bases and J lost 5; bases outside the gene matches: 6. This CDR3 has 14 residues. CDR1 and CDR2 (germline): MNHNS, SASEGT. The CDR3 loop reads CASSAIAGADEQYF. The CDR3 DNA, read in part, is TGTGCCAGCAGTGCTATAGCGGGAGCCGACGAG.

As regards this clone: The read finishes 3 residues shy of the CDR3 end, and the germline J gene is used to complete it. The genes are TRBV6-2 or TRBV6-3 and TRBJ2-3; 9 bases match TRBD2. The trim removed 4 bases at V and 1 base at J, leaving 9 bases unmatched. In germline, CDR1 is MNHEY, CDR2 SVGEGT. The length of the CDR3 is 17 residues. The CDR3 DNA, read in part, is TGTGCCAGCAGTTCCCGAAAATGGACTAGCGGCACAGATACG. It encodes CASSSRKWTSGTDT. The entire CDR3 sequence reads CASSSRKWTSGTDTQYF.

As regards this clone: Read coverage stops 3 residues before the CDR3 terminus; the germline J gene supplies the remainder. The V gene is TRBV11-3, the J gene TRBJ2-2, with D tentatively TRBD2 (5 bases). The V end lost 5 bases, the J end lost 3 bases, and 10 bases lay between the germline ends. The CDR3 loop spans 14 amino acids. Germline-derived CDR1 and CDR2 are SGHNT and YENEEA. This CDR3 is CASSLSAHTGELFF. The part of the CDR3 DNA that was read is TGTGCCAGCAGCCTTAGCGCCCACACCGGGGAG.

Details on this clone: From the germline J gene comes the end of the CDR3, since the read stops 3 residues before it. The chain combines TRBV28 with TRBJ1-2; 10 nucleotides align to TRBD1. The CDR3 sequence is 16 residues long. CDR1 is MDHEN and CDR2 is SYDVKM in the germline V gene. V lost 2 bases, J lost 7 bases, and 10 bases stayed unmatched. The part of the CDR3 DNA that was read is TGTGCCAGCAGTTTAGGGACAGGGGTGCGTGTGGGTGGC. It is translated as CASSLGTGVRVGG. Given in full, the CDR3 is CASSLGTGVRVGGYTF.

A note on this clone: The sequenced fragment ends 3 residues before the CDR3 boundary, so the rest is inferred from the germline J gene. The J gene is TRBJ2-7, the V gene TRBV18; D is perhaps TRBD1 (6 bases). CDR1 KGHSH and CDR2 LQKENI come from the germline V gene. The CDR3 totals 14 residues. Trimming removed 8 bases from V and 4 bases from J, with 18 bases in between. CDR3 residues: CASLAYRDAYEQYF. The part of the CDR3 DNA that was read is TGTGCCAGCCTCGCCTACAGGGATGCGTACGAG.

A note on this clone: The CDR3 goes on 3 residues after the read ends, and that part is filled in from the germline J gene. This chain uses TRBV7-8 with TRBJ2-7, with D possibly TRBD2 on 6 matching bases. The CDR3 contains 12 residues. V was shortened by 4 bases and J by 6 bases, with 10 bases between the two germline ends. Germline values: CDR1 SGHVS, CDR2 FQNEAQ. The sequenced CDR3 bases are TGTGCCAGCAGCTATGAAGCGGGCGAG. It is translated as CASSYEAGE. The CDR3 in full is CASSYEAGEQYF.